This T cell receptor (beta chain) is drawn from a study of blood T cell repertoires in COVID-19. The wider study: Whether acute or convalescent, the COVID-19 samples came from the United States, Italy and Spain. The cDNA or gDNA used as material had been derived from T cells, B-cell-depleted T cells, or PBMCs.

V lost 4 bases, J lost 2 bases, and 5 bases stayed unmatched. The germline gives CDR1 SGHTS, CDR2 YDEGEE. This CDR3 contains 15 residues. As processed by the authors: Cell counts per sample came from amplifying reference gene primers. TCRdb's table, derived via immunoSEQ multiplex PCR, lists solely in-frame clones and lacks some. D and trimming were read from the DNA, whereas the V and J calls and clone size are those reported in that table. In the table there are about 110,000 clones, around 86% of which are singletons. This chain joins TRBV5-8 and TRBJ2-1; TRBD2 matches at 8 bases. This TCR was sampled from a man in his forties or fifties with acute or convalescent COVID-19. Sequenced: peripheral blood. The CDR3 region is CASSLSGITYNEQFF. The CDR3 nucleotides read TGTGCCAGCAGCCTTAGCGGGATTACCTACAATGAGCAGTTCTTC.